This TCR beta chain was recorded in a study of blood T cell repertoires in COVID-19. About the research overall: Donors in the United States, Italy and Spain gave samples during acute or convalescent COVID-19. In each case, the material was cDNA or gDNA derived from T cells, B-cell-depleted T cells, or PBMCs.

The CDR3 length is 16 residues. Original processing methods: Reference gene primer amplification yielded estimated nucleated cell counts. TCRdb keeps only in-frame clones here, not all; method: immunoSEQ multiplex PCR. The D gene and trimming were derived from the DNA, and the V and J assignments and clone size from that table. The table records 150,000 to 190,000 clones, roughly 72% of them present only once. The sequenced sample was peripheral blood. The chain combines TRBV21-1 with TRBJ1-5; TRBD1 reflects the table's D call only, with no check against the DNA. TRBV21-1 is recorded as a pseudogene. This TCR was recovered from a woman of 80 years or more with acute or convalescent COVID-19. The CDR3 loop reads CASSKEGGRGYQPQHF. CDR3 in DNA: TGTGCCAGCAGCAAAGAAGGGGGCCGAGGGTATCAGCCCCAGCATTTT.